These 17 T cell receptor beta chains were sequenced from one sample in a study of cytomegalovirus exposure and HLA in healthy donors. PCR amplification relied on 60 Vbeta primers (plus 13 Jbeta primers). The repertoire was sequenced with immunoSEQ multiplex PCR; TCRdb's copy has only in-frame clones and lacks some. Its listing shows around 150,000 clones. Sequencing was performed on PBMCs. Source of these receptors: a woman aged 55-69 years in good health and CMV-seronegative.

The V and J genes are TRBV2 and TRBJ2-2; 8 positions match TRBD1. This CDR3 has 14 residues. Germline V gives CDR1 SNHLY, CDR2 FYNNEI. Losses at the gene ends were 9 bases for V and 5 bases for J; bases not matched to a gene: 8. The CDR3 region is CARSGGGGTGELFF. CDR3 bases: TGTGCCAGGTCAGGGGGCGGAGGGACCGGGGAGCTGTTTTTT.

The chain links TRBV28 to TRBJ2-1, with 8 bases matching TRBD2. This CDR3 has 15 amino acids. V shed 4 bases and J 3 bases; nucleotides not matched to a gene: 5. In germline, CDR1 is MDHEN, CDR2 SYDVKM. The CDR3 DNA reads as TGTGCCAGCAGTTCCTGGCTAGCGGGCTACAATGAGCAGTTCTTC. It yields the protein CASSSWLAGYNEQFF.

CDR3 DNA: TGTGCCATCAGCCTACGGACTGATAACTATGGCTACACCTTC. This encodes CAISLRTDNYGYTF. The chain is built from TRBV10-3 and TRBJ1-2, with D unclear. Germline CDR1 is ENHRY and CDR2 is SYGVKD. This CDR3 comprises 14 residues. V was cut by 6 bases and J by 1 base, with 12 bases left in between.

V is TRBV5-4 and J is TRBJ2-3, with a weak D call TRBD2 (6 bases). Germline assignment: CDR1 SGHNT and CDR2 YYREEE (reference sequence). This CDR3 contains 14 residues. V dropped 2 bases and J dropped 1 base, with 8 bases sitting between them. In DNA form, the CDR3 reads TGTGCCAGCAGCTTACGCGGGGGCACAGATACGCAGTATTTT. Its protein is CASSLRGGTDTQYF. The variable domain in full, with the rest retrieved from reference TRBV5-4 and TRBJ2-3, is ETGVTQSPTHLIKTRGQQVTLRCSSQSGHNTVSWYQQALGQGPQFIFQYYREEENGRGNFPPRFSGLQFPNYSSELNVNALELDDSALYLCASSLRGGTDTQYFGPGTRLTVL.

The gene calls are TRBV6-5 and TRBJ2-7; 7 bases fit TRBD1. Germline-derived CDR1 and CDR2 are MNHEY and SVGAGI. This CDR3 comprises 14 residues. V was pared by 3 bases and J by 3 bases, with 5 bases of the junction left unmatched. The chain's CDR3 is CASSYRDRGYEQYF. The CDR3 DNA reads TGTGCCAGCAGTTATAGGGACAGAGGCTACGAGCAGTACTTC.

This chain connects TRBV4-2 to TRBJ2-1; TRBD2 is a possible D gene (6 bases). The CDR3 covers 14 residues. V dropped 4 bases and J dropped 1 base, with 8 bases sitting between them. Germline V gives CDR1 LGHNA, CDR2 YNFKEQ. This chain's CDR3 is CASSPGVSYNEQFF. In DNA, the CDR3 is TGTGCCAGCAGCCCGGGGGTTTCCTACAATGAGCAGTTCTTC.

The rearrangement links TRBV9 to TRBJ1-2, with TRBD1 as a possible D gene (6 bases). V was clipped by 2 bases and J by 7 bases, with 12 bases between them. CDR1 and CDR2 (germline): SGDLS, YYNGEE. The CDR3 has 13 amino acids. Here the CDR3 DNA reads TGTGCCAGCAGCGTCGGGGGGCAGTTTGGCTACACCTTC. Residues: CASSVGGQFGYTF.

The V gene is TRBV5-1, the J gene TRBJ2-7, with TRBD2 identical over 8 bases. The trim removed 2 bases at V and 6 bases at J, leaving 7 bases unmatched. Germline CDR1 and CDR2: SGHRS and YFSETQ. The CDR3 extends over 14 amino acids. The CDR3 is CASSFGTSLPEQYF. Written as DNA, the CDR3 is TGCGCCAGCAGCTTCGGGACTAGTCTTCCCGAGCAGTACTTC.

V usage is TRBV11-2 and J usage is TRBJ2-3; D remains ambiguous. CDR1 is SGHAT and CDR2 is FQNNGV in the germline V gene. Trimming pared 7 bases from V and 0 bases from J, leaving 23 bases between. This CDR3 comprises 18 residues. The CDR3 DNA follows: TGTGCCAGCACCCCGATTGCGTACGATCCCGTAAGCACAGATACGCAGTATTTT. Its translation: CASTPIAYDPVSTDTQYF.

V is TRBV5-1 and J is TRBJ2-7; D is unresolved. CDR3 length: 15 residues. V was pared by 0 bases and J by 0 bases, with 10 bases between. Germline V gene data show CDR1 as SGHRS and CDR2 as YFSETQ. CDR3 nucleotides: TGCGCCAGCAGCTTGGTTGGCACCAGCTCCTACGAGCAGTACTTC. Amino acids: CASSLVGTSSYEQYF.

The chain has TRBV7-2 and TRBJ2-7, with D maybe TRBD1 (6 bases). V was clipped by 3 bases and J by 2 bases, with 11 bases between them. The CDR3 is 14 amino acids. CDR1 is SGHTA and CDR2 is FQGNSA in the germline V gene. The CDR3 DNA follows: TGTGCCAGCAGCTTCCACCAGGGGCCCTACGAGCAGTACTTC. Translation: CASSFHQGPYEQYF. Combining the CDR3 with reference TRBV7-2 and TRBJ2-7 gives the whole variable domain GAGVSQSPSNKVTEKGKDVELRCDPISGHTALYWYRQSLGQGLEFLIYFQGNSAPDKSGLPSDRFSAERTGGSVSTLTIQRTQQEDSAVYLCASSFHQGPYEQYFGPGTRLTVT.

As DNA, the CDR3 is TGTGCCAGTAAAATGCGGCCCTCTAGCTCCTACGAGCAGTACTTC. It is translated as CASKMRPSSSYEQYF. The V call is TRBV19, the J call TRBJ2-7; D remains ambiguous. The CDR3 contains 15 residues. Germline values: CDR1 LNHDA, CDR2 SQIVND (reference sequence). V dropped 7 bases and J dropped 0 bases, with 16 bases sitting between them.

The chain employs TRBV19 and TRBJ2-1; possibly TRBD2 for D (5 bases). The germline V gene has CDR1 LNHDA and CDR2 SQIVND (reference sequence). The CDR3 sequence is 13 residues long. The germline V and J ends were trimmed by 5 bases and 4 bases, with 9 bases remaining between them. CDR3 in amino acids: CASSRGEYNEQFF. Here the CDR3 DNA reads TGTGCCAGTAGTCGGGGAGAGTACAATGAGCAGTTCTTC.

The V call is TRBV10-3, the J call TRBJ1-5; possible D gene TRBD1, 6 bases. The CDR3 is 14 residues long. Between the trimmed V and J ends, which lost 5 bases and 4 bases, there was a span of 12 bases. In germline, CDR1 is ENHRY, CDR2 SYGVKD. CDR3: CAISSGERNQPQHF. CDR3 in DNA: TGTGCCATCAGTTCAGGGGAAAGAAATCAGCCCCAGCATTTT.

This sequence joins TRBV4-1 and TRBJ2-1, with TRBD2 matching over 11 bases. The CDR3 is made up of 19 amino acids. The V and J ends lost 0 bases and 0 bases, in that order; junction bases with no gene match: 7. CDR1 and CDR2 (germline): MGHRA, YSYEKL. The CDR3 DNA reads as TGCGCCAGCAGCCAAGATCCCCTACTAGCGGGGGACTCCTACAATGAGCAGTTCTTC. It is translated as CASSQDPLLAGDSYNEQFF.

The CDR3 coding sequence is TGCGCCAGCAGCCAACTAGCGGGCAGCACCTACGAGCAGTACTTC. As protein: CASSQLAGSTYEQYF. J is TRBJ2-7 and V is TRBV5-1; 9 positions match TRBD2. The CDR3 totals 15 residues. CDR1 is SGHRS, CDR2 YFSETQ, per germline. After removal of 4 bases from V and 2 bases from J, the junction contained 7 bases not matched to a gene. Together with reference TRBV5-1 and TRBJ2-7, the CDR3 gives the full variable domain: KAGVTQTPRYLIKTRGQQVTLSCSPISGHRSVSWYQQTPGQGLQFLFEYFSETQRNKGNFPGRFSGRQFSNSRSEMNVSTLELGDSALYLCASSQLAGSTYEQYFGPGTRLTVT.

The rearrangement joins TRBV6-5 to TRBJ1-1, with D possibly being TRBD1 (6 bases). V was trimmed by 1 base and J by 2 bases, leaving 14 bases between them. The CDR3 length is 16 residues. CDR1 is MNHEY and CDR2 is SVGAGI in the germline V gene. The CDR3 loop is CASSYFPGDLNTEAFF. The DNA for the CDR3 is TGTGCCAGCAGTTACTTCCCAGGGGATCTCAACACTGAAGCTTTCTTT.